Here is one TCR beta chain with its context. Compared with germline, one end of the junction differs, possibly owing to a read error. The sample is drawn from a study of cytomegalovirus exposure and HLA in healthy donors. The PCR used 60 Vbeta and 13 Jbeta primers. Sequencing was performed with immunoSEQ multiplex PCR; in TCRdb, only in-frame clones are kept and a portion is missing. This sample has 100,000 to 150,000 clones, with 70% to 85% found just once. The CDR3 sequence is 13 residues long. Germline V gene lookup returns CDR1 MRHNA and CDR2 SNTAGT. V usage is TRBV6-4 and J usage is TRBJ1-3, with D hard to call. The receptor's source is a boy between 10 and 17 years old in good health and CMV-seronegative. Sequenced input: PBMCs. In DNA form, the CDR3 reads TGTGCCAGCAGTGCACACTTTGGAGACACCATATATTTT. Its translation: CASSAHFGDTIYF.